This T cell receptor beta chain derives from a study of technical replicates of blood from a few donors. Trimming pared 4 bases from V and 5 bases from J, leaving 21 bases between. Looked up from germline, CDR1 is LGHNA and CDR2 is YNFKEQ. The CDR3 extends over 17 amino acids. Only in-frame clones appear in the TCRdb table, and some are missing; sequencing was by immunoSEQ multiplex PCR. The table shows about 74,000 clones, with approximately 95% occurring only once. This clone was seen once. This receptor was identified in a human donor in good health. The chain carries TRBV4-2 and TRBJ1-5; the D gene is possibly TRBD1 (5 bases). Sequencing used T cells isolated from PBMCs. This CDR3 is CASSRAGLGGDHQPQHF. Here the CDR3 DNA reads TGTGCCAGCAGCCGGGCAGGTTTGGGAGGGGACCATCAGCCCCAGCATTTT.